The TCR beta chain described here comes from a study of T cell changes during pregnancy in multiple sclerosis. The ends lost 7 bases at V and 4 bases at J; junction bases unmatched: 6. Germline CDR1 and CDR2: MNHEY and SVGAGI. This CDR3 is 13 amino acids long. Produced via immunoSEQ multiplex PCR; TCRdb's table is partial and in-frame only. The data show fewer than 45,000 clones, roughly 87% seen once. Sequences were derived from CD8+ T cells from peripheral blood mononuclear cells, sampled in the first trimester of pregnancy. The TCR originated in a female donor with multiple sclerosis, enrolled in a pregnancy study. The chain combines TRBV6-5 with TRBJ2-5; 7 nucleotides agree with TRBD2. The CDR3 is CASMDGGRETQYF. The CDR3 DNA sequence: TGTGCCAGCATGGACGGGGGGAGAGAGACCCAGTACTTC.